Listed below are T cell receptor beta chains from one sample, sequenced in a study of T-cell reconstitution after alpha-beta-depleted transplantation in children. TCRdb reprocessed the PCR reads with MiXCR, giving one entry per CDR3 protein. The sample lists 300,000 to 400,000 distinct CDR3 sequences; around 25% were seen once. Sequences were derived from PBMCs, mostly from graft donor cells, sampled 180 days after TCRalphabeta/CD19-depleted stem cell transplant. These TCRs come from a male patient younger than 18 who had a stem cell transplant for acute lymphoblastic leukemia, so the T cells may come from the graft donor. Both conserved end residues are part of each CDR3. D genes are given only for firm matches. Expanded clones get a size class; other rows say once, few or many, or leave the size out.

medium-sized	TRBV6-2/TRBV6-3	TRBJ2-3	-	CASSYPGHSTDTQYF	TGTGCCAGCAGTTACCCGGGACATAGCACAGATACGCAGTATTTT
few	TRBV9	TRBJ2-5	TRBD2	CASSVGLAGGETQYF	TGTGCCAGCAGCGTAGGACTAGCGGGAGGGGAGACCCAGTACTTC
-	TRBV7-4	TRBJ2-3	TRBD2	CASSLVGTGGDRLAGGPGTDTQYF	TGTGCCAGCAGTTTAGTAGGGACAGGGGGCGATCGACTAGCGGGAGGGCCGGGCACAGATACGCAGTATTTT
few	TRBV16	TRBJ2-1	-	CASSQSDGLNEQFF	TGTGCCAGCAGCCAATCGGATGGACTAAATGAGCAGTTCTTC
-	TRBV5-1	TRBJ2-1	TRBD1	CASSTRDRTRPWSYNEQFF	TGCGCCAGCAGCACCCGGGACAGGACCCGCCCTTGGTCCTACAATGAGCAGTTCTTC
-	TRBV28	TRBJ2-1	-	CASSWEYYNEQFF	TGTGCCAGCAGTTGGGAGTATTACAATGAGCAGTTCTTC
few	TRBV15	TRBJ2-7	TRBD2	CATSLAGGGEQYF	TGTGCCACCAGCTTAGCGGGAGGGGGAGAGCAGTACTTC
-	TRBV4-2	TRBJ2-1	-	CASSQDSTFYNEQFF	TGTGCCAGCAGCCAAGATAGCACTTTTTACAATGAGCAGTTCTTC
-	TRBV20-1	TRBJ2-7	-	CSARARYRPFYEQYF	TGCAGTGCTAGGGCTCGCTACAGGCCTTTCTACGAGCAGTACTTC
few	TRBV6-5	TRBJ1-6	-	CASSYSNQRQGGSPLHF	TGTGCCAGCAGTTACTCGAATCAACGGCAGGGTGGTTCACCCCTCCACTTT
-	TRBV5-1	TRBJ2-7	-	CASSRGYGTYEQYF	TGCGCCAGCAGCCGGGGTTACGGAACCTACGAGCAGTACTTC
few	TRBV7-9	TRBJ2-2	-	CASSLESGSWTTGELFF	TGTGCCAGCAGCTTAGAGTCTGGTAGTTGGACCACCGGGGAGCTGTTTTTT
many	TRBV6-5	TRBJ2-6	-	CASSRFLEANVLTF	TGTGCCAGCAGTCGGTTCCTAGAGGCCAACGTCCTGACTTTC
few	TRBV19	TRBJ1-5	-	CASSLQGTQPQHF	TGTGCCAGTAGTCTCCAGGGGACCCAGCCCCAGCATTTT
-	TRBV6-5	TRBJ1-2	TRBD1	CASSSDRGPYGYTF	TGTGCCAGCAGTTCGGACAGGGGGCCCTATGGCTACACCTTC
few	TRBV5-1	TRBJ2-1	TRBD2	CASSLEAGGPQFF	TGCGCCAGCAGCTTGGAGGCGGGAGGGCCTCAGTTCTTC
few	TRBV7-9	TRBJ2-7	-	CASSLVFSLRHEQYF	TGTGCCAGCAGCTTAGTATTCAGTTTGCGACACGAGCAGTACTTC
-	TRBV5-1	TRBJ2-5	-	CASSPRSHSSQETKYF	TGCGCCAGCAGTCCCCGTAGCCATAGCAGCCAAGAGACCAAGTACTTC
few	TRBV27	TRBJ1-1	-	CASGYRHPRTANTEAFF	TGTGCCAGCGGATACCGCCACCCACGGACAGCGAACACTGAAGCTTTCTTT
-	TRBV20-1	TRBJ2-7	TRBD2	CSARRTSGNYEQYF	TGCAGTGCTAGGCGAACTAGCGGTAATTACGAGCAGTACTTC
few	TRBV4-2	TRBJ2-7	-	CASSPGAGELNYEQYF	TGTGCCAGCAGCCCGGGGGCGGGAGAGCTTAACTACGAGCAGTACTTC
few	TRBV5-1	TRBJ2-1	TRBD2	CASSEPGLAGQAEQFF	TGCGCCAGCAGCGAGCCGGGACTAGCGGGACAGGCTGAGCAGTTCTTC
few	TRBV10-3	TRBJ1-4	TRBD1	CAISEPPDRGQTKKLFF	TGTGCCATCAGTGAGCCCCCCGACAGGGGCCAGACTAAAAAACTGTTTTTT
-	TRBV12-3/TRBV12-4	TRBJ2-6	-	CASSLWGATVGANVLTF	TGTGCCAGCAGTTTATGGGGTGCTACTGTGGGGGCCAACGTCCTGACTTTC
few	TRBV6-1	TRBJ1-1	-	CASSPGRNRMNTEAFF	TGTGCCAGCAGCCCCGGACGCAATAGGATGAACACTGAAGCTTTCTTT
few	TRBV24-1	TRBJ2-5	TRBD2	CATSDFGGRVPETQYF	TGTGCCACCAGTGATTTCGGCGGGAGGGTCCCGGAGACCCAGTACTTC
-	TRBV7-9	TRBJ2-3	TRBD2	CASSQGAGGPPDDTQYF	TGTGCCAGCAGCCAGGGAGCGGGAGGACCGCCAGATGATACGCAGTATTTT
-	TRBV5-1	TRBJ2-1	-	CASSSVAASVYNEQFF	TGCGCCAGCAGCTCTGTAGCGGCCTCCGTCTACAATGAGCAGTTCTTC
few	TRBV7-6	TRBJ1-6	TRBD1	CASSRTGFGNSPLHF	TGTGCCAGCAGCAGGACAGGGTTCGGTAATTCACCCCTCCACTTT
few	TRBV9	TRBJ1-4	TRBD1	CASSVGGRGNEKLFF	TGTGCCAGCAGCGTAGGGGGCAGGGGGAACGAAAAACTGTTTTTT
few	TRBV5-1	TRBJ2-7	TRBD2	CASSLGTSDAYEQYF	TGCGCCAGCAGCTTGGGCACTAGCGACGCCTACGAGCAGTACTTC
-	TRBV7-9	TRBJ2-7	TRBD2	CASSLGRQYEQYF	TGTGCCAGCAGCCTCGGGAGGCAATACGAGCAGTACTTC
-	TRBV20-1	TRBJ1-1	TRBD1	CSASGRGQGNTEAFF	TGCAGTGCTAGTGGGAGGGGGCAGGGGAACACTGAAGCTTTCTTT
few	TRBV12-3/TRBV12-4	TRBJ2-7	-	CASSLSIWGGYERGDEQYF	TGTGCCAGCAGTTTATCGATTTGGGGTGGGTATGAACGGGGAGACGAGCAGTACTTC
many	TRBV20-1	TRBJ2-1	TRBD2	CSARDLASGREEQFF	TGCAGTGCTAGAGATCTTGCTAGCGGGAGAGAAGAGCAGTTCTTC
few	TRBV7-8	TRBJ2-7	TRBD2	CASSPRAGLLSSYEQYF	TGTGCCAGCAGCCCTAGGGCGGGACTATTAAGCTCCTACGAGCAGTACTTC
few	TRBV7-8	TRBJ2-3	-	CASSLPRAGHRNTDTQYF	TGTGCCAGCAGCCTCCCTAGAGCAGGTCATCGAAACACAGATACGCAGTATTTT
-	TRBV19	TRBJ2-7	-	CASSIGTVHEQYF	TGTGCCAGTAGTATCGGGACCGTCCACGAGCAGTACTTC
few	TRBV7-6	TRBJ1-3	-	CASSLMMAGNTIYF	TGTGCCAGCAGCTTAATGATGGCTGGAAACACCATATATTTT
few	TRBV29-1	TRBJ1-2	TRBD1	CSVVGQGGYGYTF	TGCAGCGTCGTAGGACAGGGGGGCTATGGCTACACCTTC
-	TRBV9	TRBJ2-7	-	CASSVEDYTYEQYF	TGTGCCAGCAGCGTAGAGGACTACACCTACGAGCAGTACTTC
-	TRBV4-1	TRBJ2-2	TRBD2	CASKGLAKTGELFF	TGCGCCAGCAAGGGACTAGCGAAAACCGGGGAGCTGTTTTTT
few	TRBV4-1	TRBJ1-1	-	CASSLSVQGRRTEAFF	TGCGCCAGCAGCCTCAGCGTGCAGGGGAGACGGACTGAAGCTTTCTTT
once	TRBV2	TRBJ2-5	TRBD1	CAGTGTGRLSQETQYF	TGTGCCGGGACCGGGACAGGGAGGTTGTCCCAAGAGACCCAGTACTTC
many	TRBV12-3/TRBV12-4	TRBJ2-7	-	CASSPGVRNEQYF	TGTGCCAGCAGCCCCGGTGTGAGGAACGAGCAGTACTTC
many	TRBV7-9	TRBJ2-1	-	CASSLLASSYNEQFF	TGTGCCAGCAGCTTACTAGCGAGCTCCTACAATGAGCAGTTCTTC
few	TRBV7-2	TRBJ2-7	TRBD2	CASSGGPSGLNEQYF	TGTGCCAGCAGCGGAGGGCCTAGCGGCTTGAACGAGCAGTACTTC
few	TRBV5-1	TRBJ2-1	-	CASSLAGWSYNEQFF	TGCGCCAGCAGCTTGGCCGGTTGGTCCTACAATGAGCAGTTCTTC